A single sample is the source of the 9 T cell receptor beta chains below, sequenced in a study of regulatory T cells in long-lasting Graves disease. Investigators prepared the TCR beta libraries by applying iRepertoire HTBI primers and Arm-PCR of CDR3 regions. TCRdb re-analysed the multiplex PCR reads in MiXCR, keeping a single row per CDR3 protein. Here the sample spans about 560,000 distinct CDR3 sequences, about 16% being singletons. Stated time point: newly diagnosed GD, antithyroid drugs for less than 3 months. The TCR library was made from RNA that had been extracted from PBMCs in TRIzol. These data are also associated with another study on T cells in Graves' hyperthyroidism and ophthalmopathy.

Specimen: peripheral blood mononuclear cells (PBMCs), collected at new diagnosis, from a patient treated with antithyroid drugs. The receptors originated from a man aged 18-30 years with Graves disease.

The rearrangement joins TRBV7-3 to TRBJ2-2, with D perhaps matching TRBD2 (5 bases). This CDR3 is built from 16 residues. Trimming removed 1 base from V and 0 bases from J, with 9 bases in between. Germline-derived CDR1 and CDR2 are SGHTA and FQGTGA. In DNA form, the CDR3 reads TGTGCCAGCAGCTTAAGGAGGATTACGAACACCGGGGAGCTGTTTTTT. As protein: CASSLRRITNTGELFF.

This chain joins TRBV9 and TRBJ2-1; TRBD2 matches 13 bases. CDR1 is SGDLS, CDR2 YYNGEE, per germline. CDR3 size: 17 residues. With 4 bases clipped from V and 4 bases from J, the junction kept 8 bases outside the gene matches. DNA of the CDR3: TGTGCCAGCAGCCCCCGGGGACTAGCGGGAATATACAATGAGCAGTTCTTC. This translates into CASSPRGLAGIYNEQFF. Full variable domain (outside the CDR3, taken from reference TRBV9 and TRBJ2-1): DSGVTQTPKHLITATGQRVTLRCSPRSGDLSVYWYQQSLDQGLQFLIQYYNGEERAKGNILERFSAQQFPDLHSELNLSSLELGDSALYFCASSPRGLAGIYNEQFFGPGTRLTVL.

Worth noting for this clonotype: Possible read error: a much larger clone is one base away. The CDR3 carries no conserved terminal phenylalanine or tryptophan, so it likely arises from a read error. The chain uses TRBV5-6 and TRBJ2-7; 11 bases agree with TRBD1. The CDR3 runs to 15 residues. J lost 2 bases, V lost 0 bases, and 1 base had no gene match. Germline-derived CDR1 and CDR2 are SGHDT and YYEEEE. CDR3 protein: CASSLADRGPYEQYL. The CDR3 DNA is TGTGCCAGCAGCTTGGCGGACAGGGGGCCCTACGAGCAGTACCTC.

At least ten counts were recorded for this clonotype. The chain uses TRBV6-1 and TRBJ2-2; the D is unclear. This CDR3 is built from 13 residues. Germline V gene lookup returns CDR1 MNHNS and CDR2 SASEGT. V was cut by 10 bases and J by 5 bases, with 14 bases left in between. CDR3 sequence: CATSPGRTGELFF. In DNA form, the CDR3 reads TGTGCCACCAGCCCGGGCCGAACCGGGGAGCTGTTTTTT.

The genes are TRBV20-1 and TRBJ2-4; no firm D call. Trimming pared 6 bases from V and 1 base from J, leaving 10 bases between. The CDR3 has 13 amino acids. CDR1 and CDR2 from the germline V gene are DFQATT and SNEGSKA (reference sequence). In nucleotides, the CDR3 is TGCAGTGCCCCCACATTTGCCAAAAACATTCAGTACTTC. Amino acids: CSAPTFAKNIQYF.

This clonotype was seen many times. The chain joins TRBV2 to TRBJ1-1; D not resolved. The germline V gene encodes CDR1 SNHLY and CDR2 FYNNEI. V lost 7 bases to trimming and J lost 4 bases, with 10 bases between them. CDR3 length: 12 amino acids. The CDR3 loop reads CASTPTATEAFF. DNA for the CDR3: TGTGCCAGCACCCCAACGGCCACTGAAGCTTTCTTT. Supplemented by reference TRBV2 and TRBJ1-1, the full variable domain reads EPEVTQTPSHQVTQMGQEVILRCVPISNHLYFYWYRQILGQKVEFLVSFYNNEISEKSEIFDDQFSVERPDGSNFTLKIRSTKLEDSAMYFCASTPTATEAFFGQGTRLTVV.

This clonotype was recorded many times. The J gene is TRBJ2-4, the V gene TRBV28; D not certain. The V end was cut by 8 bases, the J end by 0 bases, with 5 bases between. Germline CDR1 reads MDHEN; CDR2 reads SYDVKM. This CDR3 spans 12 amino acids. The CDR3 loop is CASCLAKNIQYF. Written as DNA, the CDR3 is TGTGCCAGCTGCTTAGCCAAAAACATTCAGTACTTC. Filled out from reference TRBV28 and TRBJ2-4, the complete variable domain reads DVKVTQSSRYLVKRTGEKVFLECVQDMDHENMFWYRQDPGLGLRLIYFSYDVKMKEKGDIPEGYSVSREKKERFSLILESASTNQTSMYLCASCLAKNIQYFGAGTRLSVL.

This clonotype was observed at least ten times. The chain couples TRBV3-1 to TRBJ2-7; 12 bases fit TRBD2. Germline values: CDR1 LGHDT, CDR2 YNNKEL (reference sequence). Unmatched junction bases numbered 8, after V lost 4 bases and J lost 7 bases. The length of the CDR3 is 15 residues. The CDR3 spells CASSLWTSGTLEQYF. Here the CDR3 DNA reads TGTGCCAGCAGCCTCTGGACTAGCGGGACGCTTGAGCAGTACTTC.

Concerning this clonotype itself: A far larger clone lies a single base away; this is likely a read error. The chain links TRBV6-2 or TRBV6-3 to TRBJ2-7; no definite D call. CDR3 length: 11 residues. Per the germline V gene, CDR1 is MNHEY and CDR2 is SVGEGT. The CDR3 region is CAGSYGYEQYF. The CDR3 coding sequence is TGTGCCGGCAGTTACGGCTACGAGCAGTACTTC.